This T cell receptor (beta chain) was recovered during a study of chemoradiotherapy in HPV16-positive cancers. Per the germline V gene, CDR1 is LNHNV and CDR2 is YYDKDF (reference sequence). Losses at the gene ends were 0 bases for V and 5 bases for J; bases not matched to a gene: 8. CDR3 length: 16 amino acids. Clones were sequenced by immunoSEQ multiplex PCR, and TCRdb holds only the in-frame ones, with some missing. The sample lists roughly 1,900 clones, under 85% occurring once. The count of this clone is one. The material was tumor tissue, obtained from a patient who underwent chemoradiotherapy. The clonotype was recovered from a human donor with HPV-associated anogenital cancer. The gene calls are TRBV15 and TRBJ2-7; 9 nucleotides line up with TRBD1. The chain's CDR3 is CATSRERGTGNDEQYF. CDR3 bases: TGTGCCACCAGCAGAGAGAGAGGGACAGGGAACGACGAGCAGTACTTC.